One and the same sample provided the 8 T cell receptor beta chains below, sequenced in a study of CD8+ T cells in alopecia areata. Treatment given: oral pan-JAK inhibitor, 5-10 mg twice daily. RNA extraction and reverse transcription yielded cDNA as sequencing template. Some clones are missing from TCRdb's copy, which holds only in-frame ones; the method was immunoSEQ multiplex PCR. The data hold 60,000 to 85,000 clones, with around 67% observed a single time. Sequences were derived from CD8+ T cells sorted from blood, sampled at week 24, from a patient treated with tofacitinib. These receptors were obtained from a human donor with alopecia areata.

The chain employs TRBV4-2 and TRBJ2-3; D remains ambiguous. The CDR3 runs 15 residues. Per germline, CDR1 LGHNA and CDR2 YNFKEQ. V was cut by 0 bases and J by 6 bases, with 13 bases left in between. Written as DNA, the CDR3 is TGTGCCAGCAGCCAAGATAAAAAGGGTTTGGATACGCAGTATTTT. It specifies CASSQDKKGLDTQYF.

J is TRBJ2-2 and V is TRBV4-3; D unresolved. Per germline, CDR1 LGHNA and CDR2 YSLEER. This CDR3 has 17 residues. Trimming took 0 bases from V and 1 from J, leaving 12 bases between them. The DNA for the CDR3 is TGCGCCAGCAGCCAAGATAGCCCACCCGGGAACACCGGGGAGCTGTTTTTT. Encoded protein: CASSQDSPPGNTGELFF.

This chain connects TRBV29-1 to TRBJ1-2, with 8 bases that match TRBD1. J gave up 4 bases and V 6 bases, and 7 bases lay outside the gene matches. This CDR3 spans 13 amino acids. CDR1 SQVTM and CDR2 ANQGSEA come from the germline V gene. DNA for the CDR3: TGCAGCGTGCAAAACAGGGGGTCCTATGGCTACACCTTC. Amino acid sequence: CSVQNRGSYGYTF.

This clone appeared a few times. V usage is TRBV5-8 and J usage is TRBJ1-5; D is undetermined. The V end lost 6 bases, the J end lost 6 bases, and 16 bases lay between the germline ends. From germline, CDR1 is SGHTS and CDR2 YDEGEE. CDR3 length: 14 residues. CDR3 protein: CASTPRVVPQPQHF. The CDR3 DNA is TGTGCCAGCACGCCTCGAGTGGTACCTCAGCCCCAGCATTTT. Full variable domain (missing parts from reference TRBV5-8 and TRBJ1-5): EAGVTQSPTHLIKTRGQQATLRCSPISGHTSVYWYQQALGLGLQFLLWYDEGEERNRGNFPPRFSGRQFPNYSSELNVNALELEDSALYLCASTPRVVPQPQHFGDGTRLSIL.

The chain joins TRBV5-1 to TRBJ1-1, with 10 bases identical to TRBD1. The CDR3 consists of 13 residues. The V and J ends lost 5 bases and 7 bases, in that order; junction bases with no gene match: 5. Per the germline V gene, CDR1 is SGHRS and CDR2 is YFSETQ. The CDR3 region has the DNA TGCGCCAGCAGATGGACAGGGGGAAATGAAGCTTTCTTT. As protein: CASRWTGGNEAFF.

The rearrangement links TRBV9 to TRBJ2-5, with D possibly TRBD1 on 7 matching bases. Germline values: CDR1 SGDLS, CDR2 YYNGEE. The CDR3 spans 15 residues. Trimming took 4 bases from V and 4 from J, leaving 17 bases between them. The DNA of the CDR3 is TGTGCCAGCAGCCCCGGGGGCAGGGGGACAGAGACCCAGTACTTC. This translates into CASSPGGRGTETQYF.

V usage is TRBV29-1 and J usage is TRBJ1-1, with D perhaps matching TRBD1 (5 bases). The CDR3 is 13 amino acids. Trimming pared 3 bases from V and 2 bases from J, leaving 10 bases between. Germline V gene sequence: CDR1 SQVTM, CDR2 ANQGSEA. The CDR3 bases are TGCAGCGTTGATGGCGGGGGTAACACTGAAGCTTTCTTT. The encoded protein is CSVDGGGNTEAFF. The full variable domain, rest sourced from reference TRBV29-1 and TRBJ1-1, is SAVISQKPSRDICQRGTSLTIQCQVDSQVTMMFWYRQQPGQSLTLIATANQGSEATYESGFVIDKFPISRPNLTFSTLTVSNMSPEDSSIYLCSVDGGGNTEAFFGQGTRLTVV.

The chain joins TRBV1 to TRBJ2-7; TRBD2 reflects the table's D call only, with no check against the DNA. TRBV1 is labeled a pseudogene. The length of the CDR3 is 16 residues. CDR3 sequence: CTSSPKIVGGTREQYF. In nucleotides, the CDR3 is TGCACCAGCAGCCCCAAGATAGTAGGTGGCACGCGGGAGCAGTACTTC.